The present entry profiles one T cell receptor (beta chain) with its context. Sequencing was performed with immunoSEQ multiplex PCR; in TCRdb, only in-frame clones are kept and a portion is missing. The sample consists of some 640,000 clones, around 89% of them appearing once. This sample stems from a study of Ad26.COV2.S vaccination and SARS-CoV-2 variants. Treatment defined: roughly 20 received Ad26.COV2.S at low or high dose, single or two shots; roughly five received placebo; per-sample allocation not given. Repertoires come from day 63 after the first vaccine or placebo injection. The sequence was collected from a person between 18 and 60 years old who received the Ad26.COV2.S COVID-19 vaccine or a placebo. This specimen was peripheral blood, taken in a trial of Ad26.COV2.S vaccine versus placebo.

CDR3 loop: CASSPTGGLQPQHF. Here the CDR3 DNA reads TGTGCCAGCTCCCCGACAGGGGGGTTACAGCCCCAGCATTTT. This chain links TRBV25-1 with TRBJ1-5, with TRBD1 matching 9 bases. Germline V gives CDR1 MGHDK, CDR2 SYGVNS. The ends lost 8 bases at V and 7 bases at J; junction bases unmatched: 9. The CDR3 spans 14 residues. The variable domain in full, with the rest retrieved from reference TRBV25-1 and TRBJ1-5, is EADIYQTPRYLVIGTGKKITLECSQTMGHDKMYWYQQDPGMELHLIHYSYGVNSTEKGDLSSESTVSRIRTEHFPLTLESARPSHTSQYLCASSPTGGLQPQHFGDGTRLSIL.